These 12 T cell receptor beta chains originate from one sample sequenced in a study of cytomegalovirus exposure and HLA in healthy donors. Only in-frame clones appear in the TCRdb table, and some are missing; sequencing was by immunoSEQ multiplex PCR. The sample includes 70,000 or so clones, 94% seen only once; the top ten take more than 0.9%. The sample was PBMCs. Every receptor here comes from a woman between 18 and 30 years old in good health and CMV-seronegative.

The chain couples TRBV7-2 to TRBJ2-5, with D possibly being TRBD1 (5 bases). The germline gives CDR1 SGHTA, CDR2 FQGNSA. Trimming stripped 1 base from V and 1 base from J, with 10 bases between. This CDR3 is 15 amino acids long. In DNA form, the CDR3 reads TGTGCCAGCAGCTTAGTTATAGGGGTCCAAGAGACCCAGTACTTC. It translates to CASSLVIGVQETQYF.

This rearrangement joins TRBV7-2 to TRBJ1-5, with D possibly being TRBD1 (6 bases). CDR3 size: 14 residues. Trimming cost V 4 bases and J 5 bases, with 12 bases left between them. Germline lookup yields CDR1 SGHTA and CDR2 FQGNSA. The CDR3, as DNA: TGTGCCAGCAGCTCACAGGGCAAGGATCAGCCCCAGCATTTT. It yields the protein CASSSQGKDQPQHF. The variable domain in full, with the rest retrieved from reference TRBV7-2 and TRBJ1-5, is GAGVSQSPSNKVTEKGKDVELRCDPISGHTALYWYRQSLGQGLEFLIYFQGNSAPDKSGLPSDRFSAERTGGSVSTLTIQRTQQEDSAVYLCASSSQGKDQPQHFGDGTRLSIL.

V and J are TRBV7-8 and TRBJ2-7; TRBD1 aligns across 10 bases. Trimming removed 4 bases from V and 4 bases from J; junction bases left unmatched: 7. This CDR3 contains 15 residues. Germline CDR1 reads SGHVS; CDR2 reads FQNEAQ. The CDR3 here is CASSSRPGQGYEQYF. In DNA form, the CDR3 reads TGTGCCAGCAGCTCCCGACCGGGACAGGGGTACGAGCAGTACTTC.

The chain is built from TRBV28 and TRBJ2-1; TRBD1 matches 7 bases. This CDR3 is built from 14 residues. V gave up 5 bases and J gave up 2 bases; unmatched junction bases: 3. Germline assignment: CDR1 MDHEN and CDR2 SYDVKM. CDR3 sequence (DNA): TGTGCCAGCAGTCCCGGGACAGCCTACAATGAGCAGTTCTTC. Its translation is CASSPGTAYNEQFF.

Here the CDR3 reads CASSQDTPTNYGYTF. Written as DNA, the CDR3 is TGCGCCAGCAGCCAAGATACTCCGACTAACTATGGCTACACCTTC. This sequence joins TRBV4-1 and TRBJ1-2; D is undetermined. The germline V gene encodes CDR1 MGHRA and CDR2 YSYEKL. V shed 0 bases and J shed 0 bases, with 8 bases lying between them. CDR3 size: 15 residues.

The rearrangement joins TRBV7-9 to TRBJ2-2; TRBD1 aligns across 10 bases. V gave up 8 bases and J gave up 4 bases; unmatched junction bases: 7. Germline V gene sequence: CDR1 SEHNR, CDR2 FQNEAQ (reference sequence). The CDR3 totals 15 residues. CDR3 in amino acids: CASELGTGATGELFF. CDR3 bases: TGTGCCAGCGAGCTCGGGACAGGGGCCACCGGGGAGCTGTTTTTT.

The gene calls are TRBV5-4 and TRBJ2-7; 12 bases line up with TRBD2. The germline V gene encodes CDR1 SGHNT and CDR2 YYREEE (reference sequence). This CDR3 contains 15 residues. With 0 bases clipped from V and 4 bases from J, the junction kept 2 bases outside the gene matches. The CDR3 DNA is TGTGCCAGCAGCTTGGGGACTAGCGGGATATACGAGCAGTACTTC. Its protein is CASSLGTSGIYEQYF. Using reference TRBV5-4 and TRBJ2-7 for the parts outside the CDR3, the full variable domain is ETGVTQSPTHLIKTRGQQVTLRCSSQSGHNTVSWYQQALGQGPQFIFQYYREEENGRGNFPPRFSGLQFPNYSSELNVNALELDDSALYLCASSLGTSGIYEQYFGPGTRLTVT.

This clone occurred once. This sequence joins TRBV18 and TRBJ1-5, with TRBD1 matching 7 bases. The CDR3 has 18 amino acids. V was pared by 6 bases and J by 0 bases, with 14 bases of the junction left unmatched. In germline, CDR1 is KGHSH, CDR2 LQKENI. Here the CDR3 DNA reads TGTGCCAGCTCCGTGACCGGGACAGCAATTTATAGCAATCAGCCCCAGCATTTT. Protein product: CASSVTGTAIYSNQPQHF.

The chain uses TRBV5-1 and TRBJ1-1; TRBD1 might be the D (5 bases). This CDR3 is 14 amino acids long. The V gene lost 0 bases and the J gene lost 2 bases, with 8 bases spanning the gap. Germline V gene data show CDR1 as SGHRS and CDR2 as YFSETQ. The chain's CDR3 is CASSLGQPNTEAFF. The CDR3 nucleotides are TGCGCCAGCAGCTTGGGACAGCCTAACACTGAAGCTTTCTTT.

The V call is TRBV27, the J call TRBJ2-5; 11 bases are shared with TRBD2. This CDR3 region has 16 residues. V lost 0 bases and J lost 1; bases outside the gene matches: 1. Germline-derived CDR1 and CDR2 are MNHEY and SMNVEV (reference sequence). CDR3 in amino acids: CASSLSGTSGQETQYF. DNA of the CDR3: TGTGCCAGCAGTTTATCTGGGACTAGCGGCCAAGAGACCCAGTACTTC.

The chain links TRBV6-6 to TRBJ2-2, with D tentatively TRBD1 (6 bases). The CDR3 extends over 13 amino acids. Per germline, CDR1 MNHNY and CDR2 SVGAGI (reference sequence). The ends were cut back, 2 bases at V and 6 bases at J, with 7 bases in the middle. The CDR3 here is CASSYGGAGELFF. The DNA for the CDR3 is TGTGCCAGCAGTTACGGGGGCGCCGGGGAGCTGTTTTTT.

This clone appeared a single time. The chain uses TRBV9 and TRBJ1-3; TRBD1 is a possible D gene (6 bases). The V gene lost 5 bases and the J gene lost 4 bases, with 13 bases spanning the gap. Germline V gene data show CDR1 as SGDLS and CDR2 as YYNGEE. CDR3 size: 14 residues. The CDR3 spells CASRAGQSGNTIYF. DNA of the CDR3: TGTGCCAGCAGGGCAGGACAGTCCGGAAACACCATATATTTT.